This T cell receptor (beta chain) originates from a study of shared clonotypes between healthy human individuals. Study findings and constraints: Clonotypes shared by all four sorted-subset donors had higher generation probabilities than non-shared clonotypes.

Germline V gives CDR1 MNHNS, CDR2 SASEGT. CDR3 size: 15 residues. V was clipped by 2 bases and J by 7 bases, with 15 bases between them. This clone was recorded once. The antigen is unknown. Data came from immunoSEQ multiplex PCR; TCRdb stores just in-frame clones and leaves some out. The table lists around 99,000 clones, almost 70% of them singletons. The TCR comes from a man in his thirties or forties in good health. The chain joins TRBV6-1 to TRBJ1-5; a possible D gene is TRBD1 (6 bases). Sample: memory CD8+ T cells sorted from blood. Subset reported: CD45RO+ cells pooled with CCR7-negative TemRA cells. The DNA for the CDR3 is TGTGCCAGCAGTGAATGGGGGGGGGCTTACCAGCCCCAGCATTTT. This gives the protein CASSEWGGAYQPQHF.